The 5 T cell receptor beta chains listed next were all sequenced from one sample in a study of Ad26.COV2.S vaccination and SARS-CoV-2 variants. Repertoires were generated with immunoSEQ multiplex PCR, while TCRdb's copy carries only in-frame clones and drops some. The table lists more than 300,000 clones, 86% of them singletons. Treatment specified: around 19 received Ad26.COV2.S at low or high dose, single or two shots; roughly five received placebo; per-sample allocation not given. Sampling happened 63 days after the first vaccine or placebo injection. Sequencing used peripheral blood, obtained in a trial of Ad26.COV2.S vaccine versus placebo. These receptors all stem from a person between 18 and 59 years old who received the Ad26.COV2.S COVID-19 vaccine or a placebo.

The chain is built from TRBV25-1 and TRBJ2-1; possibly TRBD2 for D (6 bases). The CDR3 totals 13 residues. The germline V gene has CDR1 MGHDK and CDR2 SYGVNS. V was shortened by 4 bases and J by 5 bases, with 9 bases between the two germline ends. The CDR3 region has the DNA TGTGCCAGCAGTGTCCGGGAGAACAATGAGCAGTTCTTC. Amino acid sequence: CASSVRENNEQFF.

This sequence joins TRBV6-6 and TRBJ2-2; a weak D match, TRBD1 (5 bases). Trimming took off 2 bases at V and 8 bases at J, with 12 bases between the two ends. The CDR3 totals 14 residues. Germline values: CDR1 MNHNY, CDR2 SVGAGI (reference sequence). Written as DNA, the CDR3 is TGTGCCAGCAGTTACAGACAGACCACGGGGGAGCTGTTTTTT. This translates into CASSYRQTTGELFF.

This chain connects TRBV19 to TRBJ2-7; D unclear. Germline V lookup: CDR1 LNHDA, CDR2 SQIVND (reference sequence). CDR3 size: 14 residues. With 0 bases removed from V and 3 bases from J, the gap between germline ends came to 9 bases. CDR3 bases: TGTGCCAGTAGTATAGACCGCCTGGGCTACGAGCAGTACTTC. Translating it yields CASSIDRLGYEQYF.

The CDR3 reads CASSGQVDYGYTF. CDR3 nucleotides: TGTGCCAGCAGTGGACAGGTAGACTATGGCTACACCTTC. The J gene is TRBJ1-2, the V gene TRBV2; tentatively, D is TRBD1 (6 bases). Trimming removed 4 bases at V and 3 bases at J, with 9 bases between. This CDR3 is 13 amino acids long. Germline values: CDR1 SNHLY, CDR2 FYNNEI.

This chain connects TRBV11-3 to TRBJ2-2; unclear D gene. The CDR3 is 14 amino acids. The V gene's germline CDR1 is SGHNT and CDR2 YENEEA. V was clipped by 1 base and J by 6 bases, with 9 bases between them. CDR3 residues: CASSLGAYPGELFF. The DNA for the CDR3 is TGTGCCAGCAGCTTAGGGGCCTACCCCGGGGAGCTGTTTTTT.